Given below is one TCR beta chain in context. Its antigen specificity is not known. Base qualities are missing; no much larger clone stands one base away. This entry belongs to a study of post-analysis software for immune sequencing data (dated by TCRdb to the mid-2010s). Background on the whole study: Recorded disease courses included relapsing-remitting, secondary progressive and progressive-relapsing multiple sclerosis, with some patients lacking subtype annotation. The patient repertoires were set against eleven to twelve previously published healthy control repertoires from donors whose ages ranged from roughly 6 to 27 years. A subset of samples was prepared in parallel using single-end sample barcoding, then pooled and co-amplified after Illumina adapter ligation. Results and caveats for the whole study, not just this receptor: Patients showed significantly higher frequencies than controls for a handful of TRBV segments, among them TRBV5-6, TRBV5-1 and TRBV20-1. Strong co-clustering of samples prepared in the same batch was shown by direct clustering with F measure, prompting a batch-effect correction. Multiple sclerosis patients had significantly lower normalized Chao1 diversity than controls, a result that suggests substantial peripheral T-cell clonal expansion. The control group was slightly older than the multiple sclerosis patient group.

Sequences SGHVS (CDR1) and FQNEAQ (CDR2) are obtained from the germline V gene. The CDR3 runs 16 residues from the cysteine to the phenylalanine. Only the CDR3 DNA stays, 48 bases, in frame from base 1. Germline trimming: 5 bases from V, 7 bases from J; junction bases outside gene matches: 7. The library relied on PCR. Instrument used: Illumina HiSeq 2500. Unique molecular identifiers were incorporated into TCR beta cDNA libraries to reduce PCR and sequencing biases. Every 1 to 10 million input T cells yielded 500,000 or so cDNA molecules, meaning each molecule approximated one T cell. Patient libraries were prepared and sequenced with the same protocol used for the earlier healthy control dataset. Within a given batch, samples were prepared together, multiplexed and sequenced on the same HiSeq lane. The paper's processing steps were these. Raw barcoded reads were processed with MIGEC, discarding single-read molecular identifier groups before consensus assembly and CDR3 extraction. VDJtools was used for post-analysis of the clonotype tables, and diversity was normalized by down-sampling every dataset to the size of the smallest sample. To correct batch-related cross-sample contamination, repertoire overlap clustering matched CDR3 amino acid sequences but not nucleotide sequences. Starting from the raw public reads, TCRdb applied fastp trimming at Q25, assembled clones with MiXCR and retained in-frame beta chains. Every CDR3 protein is listed once, alongside the most common genes and DNA of its rows. Clone size and V and J calls follow TCRdb, not the original study. The sample has about 820,000 distinct CDR3 sequences on record, roughly 50% of them singletons. The ten largest make up roughly 4.4% of the sample.

TCR beta repertoires were profiled from peripheral blood of roughly 13 young patients with multiple sclerosis to demonstrate the VDJtools post-analysis software. The multiple sclerosis patients were children and adolescents between roughly 6 and 16 years of age. The V and J segments used are TRBV7-8 and TRBJ2-1, and TRBD2 aligns with 14 junction nucleotides. Material: blood. The receptor was isolated from a girl aged 10-17 years with multiple sclerosis. CDR3 sequence: CASSLRLAGGLNEQFF. The bases read TGTGCCAGCAGCCTAAGACTAGCGGGAGGGCTAAATGAGCAGTTCTTC.